The sequence of this T cell receptor (beta chain) was determined in a study of blood T cell repertoires in COVID-19. Background on the study: Both acute and convalescent COVID-19 samples were obtained from the United States, Italy and Spain. The analysed material was cDNA or gDNA that came from T cells, B-cell-depleted T cells, or PBMCs.

CDR1 is SGHTA, CDR2 FQGNSA, per germline. V trimming: 5 bases; J trimming: 6 bases; junction bases outside the gene matches: 10. There are 15 residues in the CDR3. Original handling: Estimates of nucleated cell counts were drawn from the amplification of reference gene primers. Assay used: immunoSEQ multiplex PCR; TCRdb lists only in-frame clones, some missing. The V and J calls and clone size come from that table; D and trimming were worked out from the DNA. The sample carries 150,000 to 200,000 clones, 88% recorded once. The sequencing sample was made of peripheral blood. The genes are TRBV7-2 and TRBJ2-1; 7 bases map to TRBD2. This TCR derives from an older man with active or convalescent COVID-19. The CDR3 spells CASSPAGLGRNEQFF. The CDR3 DNA sequence: TGTGCCAGCAGCCCTGCTGGACTAGGCCGCAATGAGCAGTTCTTC.